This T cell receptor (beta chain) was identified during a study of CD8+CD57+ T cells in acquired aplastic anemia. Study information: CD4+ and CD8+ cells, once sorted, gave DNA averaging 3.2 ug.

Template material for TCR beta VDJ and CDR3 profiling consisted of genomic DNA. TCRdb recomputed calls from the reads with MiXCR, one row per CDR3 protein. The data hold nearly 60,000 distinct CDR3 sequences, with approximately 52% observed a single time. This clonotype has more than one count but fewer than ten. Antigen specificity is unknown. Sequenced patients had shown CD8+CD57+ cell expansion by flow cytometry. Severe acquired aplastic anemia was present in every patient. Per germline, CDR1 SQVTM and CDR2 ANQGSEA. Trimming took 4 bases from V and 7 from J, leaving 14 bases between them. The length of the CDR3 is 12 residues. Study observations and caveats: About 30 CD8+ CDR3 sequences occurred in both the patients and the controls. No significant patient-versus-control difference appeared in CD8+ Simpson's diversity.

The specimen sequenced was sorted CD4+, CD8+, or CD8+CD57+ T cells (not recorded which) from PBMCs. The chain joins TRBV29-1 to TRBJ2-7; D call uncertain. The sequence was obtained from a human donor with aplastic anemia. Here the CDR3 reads CSVGFSEREQYF. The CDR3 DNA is TGCAGCGTTGGGTTCTCCGAAAGGGAGCAGTACTTC.